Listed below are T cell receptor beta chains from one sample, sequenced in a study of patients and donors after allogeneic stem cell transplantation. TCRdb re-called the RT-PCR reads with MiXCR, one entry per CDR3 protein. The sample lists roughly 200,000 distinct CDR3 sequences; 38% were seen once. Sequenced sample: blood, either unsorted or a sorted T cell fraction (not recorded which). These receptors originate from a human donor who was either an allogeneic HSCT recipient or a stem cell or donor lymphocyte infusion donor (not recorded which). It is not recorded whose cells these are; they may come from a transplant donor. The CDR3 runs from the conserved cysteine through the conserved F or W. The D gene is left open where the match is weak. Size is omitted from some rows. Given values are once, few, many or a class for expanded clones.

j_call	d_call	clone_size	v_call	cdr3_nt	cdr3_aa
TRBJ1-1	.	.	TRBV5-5	TGTGCCAGCACCCTTACGATCGTAAACACTGAAGCTTTCTTT	CASTLTIVNTEAFF
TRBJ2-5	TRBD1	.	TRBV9	TGTGCCAGCAGCGGCCGACAGGGGGTTATGGAGACCCAGTACTTC	CASSGRQGVMETQYF
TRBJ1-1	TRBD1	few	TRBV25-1	TGTGCCAGCAGTGAGGGCCACAGGGGGCAAAACACTGAAGCTTTCTTT	CASSEGHRGQNTEAFF
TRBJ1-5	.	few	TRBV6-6	TGTGCCAGCAGTTACGCAATCAGGAGGGGATCGAATCAGCCCCAGCATTTT	CASSYAIRRGSNQPQHF
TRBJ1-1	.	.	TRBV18	TGTGCCAGCTCACCACCCTTGATGAACACTGAAGCTTTCTTT	CASSPPLMNTEAFF
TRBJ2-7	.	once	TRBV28	TGTGCCAGCAAAAAGGGAGACTACGAGCAGTACTTC	CASKKGDYEQYF
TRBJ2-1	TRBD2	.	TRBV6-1	TGTGCCAGCAGTGAATCTCAAGCGGGGGGGCAAAATGAGCAGTTCTTC	CASSESQAGGQNEQFF
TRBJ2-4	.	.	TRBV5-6	TGTGCCAGCTCCCAAGAAGGGGCAGACTTAGCCAAAAACATTCAGTACTTC	CASSQEGADLAKNIQYF
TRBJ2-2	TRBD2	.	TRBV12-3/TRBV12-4	TGTGCCAGCCGAGGTCTTAGGACTAGCGGGGCCGGGGAGCTGTTTTTT	CASRGLRTSGAGELFF
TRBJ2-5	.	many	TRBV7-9	TGTGCCAGCAGCCCTCTACTCCAAGAGACCCAGTACTTC	CASSPLLQETQYF
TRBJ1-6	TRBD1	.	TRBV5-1	TGCGCCAGCGAATCCGGGACAGGGCGTAATTCACCCCTCCACTTT	CASESGTGRNSPLHF
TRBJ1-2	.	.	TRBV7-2	TGTGCCAGCAGCTTAGCGGGGGGGACTGGCTACACCTTC	CASSLAGGTGYTF
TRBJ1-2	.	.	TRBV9	TGTGCCAGCAGCGTAGCTCGAAGCGGTGGCTACACCTTC	CASSVARSGGYTF
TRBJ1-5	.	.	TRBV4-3	TGCGCCAGCAGCCAAGTCCGCTATAGCAATCAGCCCCAGCATTTT	CASSQVRYSNQPQHF
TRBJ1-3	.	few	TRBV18	TGTGCCAGCTCACCAGGACCCCTGTCCTCTGGAAACACCATATATTTT	CASSPGPLSSGNTIYF
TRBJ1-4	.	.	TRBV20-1	TGCAGTGCTAGAGGGCCGCCAGGGCTGTTTTTT	CSARGPPGLFF
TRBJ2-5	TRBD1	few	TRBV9	TGTGCCAGCAGCGTAGAGGGACAGGGGCCACTACAAGAGACCCAGTACTTC	CASSVEGQGPLQETQYF
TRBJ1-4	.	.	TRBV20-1	TGCAGTGCTAGGGATGGGGGGCGTAATGAAAAACTGTTTTTT	CSARDGGRNEKLFF
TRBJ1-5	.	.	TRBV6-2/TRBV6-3	TGTGCCAGCAGTTACTCAGAGGGGGGCGCTCAGCCCCAGCATTTT	CASSYSEGGAQPQHF
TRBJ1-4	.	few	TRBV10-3	TGTGCCATCAGTGAGTCGTTAGGGGAAAAACTGTTTTTT	CAISESLGEKLFF
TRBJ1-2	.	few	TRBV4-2	TGTGCCAGCAGCCAAGGGATAAAGGAGATGCGGTATGGCTACACCTTC	CASSQGIKEMRYGYTF
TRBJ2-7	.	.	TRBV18	TGTGCCAGCTCACCAACAGGGCACGAGCAGTACTTC	CASSPTGHEQYF
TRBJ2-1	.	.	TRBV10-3	TGTGCCATCAGTGAGTCAAACAGGGTCGGGGGCCACAATGAGCAGTTCTTC	CAISESNRVGGHNEQFF
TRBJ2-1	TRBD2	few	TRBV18	TGTGCCAGCTCACCGACTAGCGGGGGCTATTACAATGAGCAGTTCTTC	CASSPTSGGYYNEQFF